This T cell receptor beta chain comes out of a study of control samples from healthy donors and cancer patients. The V and J ends lost 2 bases and 0 bases respectively, with 1 base between them. CDR3 size: 13 residues. TCRdb's table, derived via immunoSEQ multiplex PCR, lists solely in-frame clones and lacks some. This sample has fewer than 95,000 clones, with approximately 86% found just once. The chain has TRBV12-3 or TRBV12-4 and TRBJ1-4; D gene ambiguous. Sequenced: blood. The sequence derives from a young man in good health. The CDR3 protein is CASSLSTNEKLFF. The DNA of the CDR3 is TGTGCCAGCAGTTTATCAACTAATGAAAAACTGTTTTTT.